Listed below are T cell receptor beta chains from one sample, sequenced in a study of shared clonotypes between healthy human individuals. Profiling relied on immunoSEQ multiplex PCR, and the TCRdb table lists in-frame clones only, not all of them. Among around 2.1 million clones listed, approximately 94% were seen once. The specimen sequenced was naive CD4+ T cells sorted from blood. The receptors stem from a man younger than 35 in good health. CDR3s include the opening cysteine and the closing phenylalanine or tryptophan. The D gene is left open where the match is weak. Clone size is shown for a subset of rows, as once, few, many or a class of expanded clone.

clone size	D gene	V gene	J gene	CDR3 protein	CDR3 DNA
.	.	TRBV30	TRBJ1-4	CAWTGLGEKLFF	TGTGCCTGGACAGGGTTAGGTGAAAAACTGTTTTTT
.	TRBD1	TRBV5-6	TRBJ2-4	CASSFRQGAAKNIQYF	TGTGCCAGCAGCTTCCGACAGGGGGCAGCCAAAAACATTCAGTACTTC
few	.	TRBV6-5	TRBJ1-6	CASSYSRPGEGSPLHF	TGTGCCAGCAGTTACTCGCGTCCGGGGGAGGGTTCACCCCTCCACTTT
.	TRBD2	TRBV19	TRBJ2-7	CASSVTSGSYEQYF	TGTGCCAGTAGTGTGACTAGCGGCTCCTACGAGCAGTACTTC
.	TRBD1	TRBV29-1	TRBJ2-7	CSAAGTGFYEQYF	TGCAGCGCTGCCGGGACAGGGTTCTACGAGCAGTACTTC
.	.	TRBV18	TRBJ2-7	CASSPIGKDEQYF	TGTGCCAGCTCACCAATAGGAAAGGACGAGCAGTACTTC
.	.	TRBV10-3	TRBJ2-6	CAATAGGANVLTF	TGTGCCGCAACAGCAGGTGGGGCCAACGTCCTGACTTTC
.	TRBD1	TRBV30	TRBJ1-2	CAWSPGGDYGYTF	TGTGCCTGGAGTCCAGGGGGGGACTATGGCTACACCTTC
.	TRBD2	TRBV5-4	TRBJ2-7	CASSLVHFGGLGEQYF	TGTGCCAGCAGCTTGGTTCATTTCGGGGGGTTGGGCGAGCAGTACTTC
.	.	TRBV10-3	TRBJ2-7	CAISAPQAASEQYF	TGTGCCATCAGTGCTCCCCAGGCAGCATCCGAGCAGTACTTC
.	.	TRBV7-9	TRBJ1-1	CASSFLGQNTEAFF	TGTGCCAGCAGCTTTCTGGGACAGAACACTGAAGCTTTCTTT
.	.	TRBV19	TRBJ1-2	CASDPTGSYGYTF	TGTGCCAGTGATCCCACAGGAAGCTATGGCTACACCTTC
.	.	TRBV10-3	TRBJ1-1	CAISEYVTEAFF	TGTGCCATCAGTGAGTATGTCACTGAAGCTTTCTTT
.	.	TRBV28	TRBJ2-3	CASSPSGAGTDTQYF	TGTGCCAGCAGTCCTTCGGGGGCCGGGACAGATACGCAGTATTTT
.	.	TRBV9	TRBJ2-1	CASGVAPPETYNEQFF	TGTGCCAGCGGCGTAGCACCTCCAGAAACCTACAATGAGCAGTTCTTC
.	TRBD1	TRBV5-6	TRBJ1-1	CASSLYRGSLTEAFF	TGTGCCAGCAGCCTCTACAGGGGGTCCCTCACTGAAGCTTTCTTT
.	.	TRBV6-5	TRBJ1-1	CASSQGVNTEAFF	TGTGCCAGCAGTCAGGGCGTGAACACTGAAGCTTTCTTT
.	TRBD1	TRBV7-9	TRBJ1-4	CASSPQGASNEKLFF	TGTGCCAGCAGCCCACAGGGGGCGTCTAATGAAAAACTGTTTTTT
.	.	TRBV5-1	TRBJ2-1	CASSLRSGSYNEQFF	TGCGCCAGCAGCTTGCGGTCAGGGTCCTACAATGAGCAGTTCTTC
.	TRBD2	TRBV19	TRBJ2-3	CASSTSGGAGDTQYF	TGTGCCAGTAGCACTAGCGGGGGGGCTGGTGATACGCAGTATTTT
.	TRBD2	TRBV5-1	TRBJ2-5	CASSFGLAGVGGQETQYF	TGCGCCAGCAGCTTCGGACTAGCGGGAGTTGGGGGGCAAGAGACCCAGTACTTC
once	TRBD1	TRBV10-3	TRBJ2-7	CAISGGQGRNYEQYF	TGTGCCATCAGTGGAGGACAGGGGAGGAATTACGAGCAGTACTTC
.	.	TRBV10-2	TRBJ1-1	CASSELTEAFF	TGCGCCAGCAGTGAGCTTACTGAAGCTTTCTTT
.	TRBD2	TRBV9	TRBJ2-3	CASSTLAGGPDTQYF	TGTGCCAGCAGCACCCTAGCGGGAGGGCCAGATACGCAGTATTTT
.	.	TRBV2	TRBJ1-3	CASSVESPGNTIYF	TGTGCCAGCAGCGTGGAATCTCCCGGAAACACCATATATTTT
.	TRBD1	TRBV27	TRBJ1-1	CASTSTGQGRMNTEAFF	TGTGCCAGCACCTCTACAGGACAGGGGCGTATGAACACTGAAGCTTTCTTT
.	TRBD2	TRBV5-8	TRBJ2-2	CASSLAGFQTGELFF	TGTGCCAGCAGCTTAGCGGGGTTCCAAACCGGGGAGCTGTTTTTT
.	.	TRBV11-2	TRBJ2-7	CASRDLGVSEQYF	TGTGCCAGCAGAGACCTGGGAGTAAGCGAGCAGTACTTC